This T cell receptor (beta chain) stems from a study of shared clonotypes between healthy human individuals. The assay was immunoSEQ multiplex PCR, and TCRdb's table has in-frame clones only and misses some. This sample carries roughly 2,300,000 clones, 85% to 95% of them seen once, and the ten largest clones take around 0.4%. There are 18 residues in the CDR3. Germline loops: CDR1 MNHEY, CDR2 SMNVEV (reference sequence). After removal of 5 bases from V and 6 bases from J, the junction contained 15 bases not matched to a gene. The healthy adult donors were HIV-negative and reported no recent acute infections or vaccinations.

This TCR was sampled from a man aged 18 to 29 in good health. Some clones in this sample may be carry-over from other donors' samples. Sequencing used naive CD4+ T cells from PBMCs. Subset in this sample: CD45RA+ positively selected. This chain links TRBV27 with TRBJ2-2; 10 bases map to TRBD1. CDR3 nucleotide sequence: TGTGCCAGCAGTCTGTCCGAGGGACAGGGGAGAGGCGCCGGGGAGCTGTTTTTT. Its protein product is CASSLSEGQGRGAGELFF.